This T cell receptor (beta chain) was captured in a study of blood T cell repertoires in COVID-19. Across the whole study: Collection of acute and convalescent COVID-19 samples took place in the United States, Italy and Spain. The cDNA or gDNA used as material had been derived from T cells, B-cell-depleted T cells, or PBMCs.

As processed by the authors: The assay estimated nucleated cells by amplifying reference gene primers. Profiled with immunoSEQ multiplex PCR; TCRdb holds only in-frame clones, not every one. That table furnishes V, J and clone size, whereas the DNA furnished D and trimming. The sample contains roughly 230,000 clones, roughly four fifths of which appear only once. The CDR3 covers 15 residues. The V gene's germline CDR1 is SGHAT and CDR2 FQDESV (reference sequence). V trimming: 5 bases; J trimming: 5 bases; junction bases outside the gene matches: 9. This clone was counted a single time. This TCR derives from a man between 50 and 59 years old with active or convalescent COVID-19. The chain links TRBV11-1 to TRBJ2-5; 9 bases match TRBD2. Sequenced input: peripheral blood. The CDR3 sequence is CASSSGLAREETQYF. The CDR3 DNA follows: TGTGCCAGCAGCAGCGGACTAGCGAGGGAGGAGACCCAGTACTTC.